This TCR beta chain was recovered during a study of T cell changes during pregnancy in multiple sclerosis. Measured with immunoSEQ multiplex PCR; TCRdb has only the in-frame clones, and not every one. The sample includes roughly 80,000 clones, just over 90% of them seen just once. The CDR3 is 12 amino acids. Per germline, CDR1 SGHAT and CDR2 FQNNGV. V shed 10 bases, J shed 0 bases, and the junction held 3 bases outside the gene matches. The clonotype was recovered from a female donor with multiple sclerosis, enrolled in a pregnancy study. Material: peripheral blood, obtained before pregnancy. The V and J genes are TRBV11-2 and TRBJ2-7, with 7 bases aligning to TRBD2. CDR3 region: CATGGISYEQYF. CDR3 DNA sequence: TGTGCCACGGGGGGAATCTCCTACGAGCAGTACTTC.